The clone carrying this T cell receptor (beta chain) was detected a few times. The sample comes from a study of Graves' ophthalmopathy and Graves' hyperthyroidism. Germline values: CDR1 DFQATT, CDR2 SNEGSKA (reference sequence). J gave up 5 bases and V 8 bases, and 11 bases lay outside the gene matches. This CDR3 has 13 residues. CDR3 regions of TCR beta were amplified from RNA transcripts. After a first-round RT-PCR with HTBI primers, a second-round multiplex PCR was run. Via MiXCR, TCRdb re-called the multiplex PCR reads, giving one row per CDR3 protein. The sample lists 580,000 or so distinct CDR3 sequences, about two fifths occurring once.

This TCR was recovered from an adult man with Graves' hyperthyroidism. Sequenced input: peripheral blood or thyroid tissue (not recorded which). The rearrangement joins TRBV20-1 to TRBJ1-2, with 7 bases fitting TRBD1. In DNA form, the CDR3 reads TGCAGTCCAAATCCTCAGGGGGGATATGGCTACACCTTC. It specifies CSPNPQGGYGYTF.